The rows below give T cell receptor beta chains drawn from one sample of a study of T-cell memory formation after mild COVID-19. A single record per CDR3 protein comes from TCRdb applying MiXCR to the 5' RACE reads. The sample contains around 340,000 distinct CDR3 sequences, around 21% of which appear only once. Sequenced sample: PBMCs or a T cell subset sorted from them (not recorded which). These receptor sequences come from an adult woman who had mild COVID-19 (a few samples of this study predate the infection). Cell type and time point are not known. CDR3s include the opening cysteine and the closing phenylalanine or tryptophan. The order of the fields is V gene, clone size, J gene, D gene, CDR3 protein, CDR3 DNA. A D gene is named only where the DNA matches it firmly. For some rows the clone size is stated as once, few or many, or as a class when expanded; others skip it.

TRBV6-6	few	TRBJ2-7	NA	CASSTRTFTWF	TGTGCCAGCAGTACACGGACTTTCACTTGGTTC
TRBV9	NA	TRBJ1-2	TRBD1	CASSAGQGVNYGYTF	TGTGCCAGCAGCGCGGGACAGGGGGTTAACTATGGCTACACCTTC
TRBV7-3	NA	TRBJ2-2	NA	CASSLGPSSGELFF	TGTGCCAGCAGCTTGGGCCCTAGTTCCGGGGAGCTGTTTTTT
TRBV5-1	NA	TRBJ2-1	TRBD2	CASSLAASGGEQFF	TGCGCCAGCAGCTTGGCCGCTAGCGGGGGGGAGCAGTTCTTC
TRBV5-1	NA	TRBJ2-3	TRBD1	CASSSGTGRTTDTQYF	TGCGCCAGCAGCTCCGGGACAGGGAGGACGACAGATACGCAGTATTTT
TRBV9	few	TRBJ2-3	NA	CASSVAGLTYTQYF	TGTGCCAGCAGCGTAGCTGGCCTAACATATACGCAGTATTTT
TRBV4-1	few	TRBJ2-1	TRBD1	CASSPAGTGINNEQFF	TGCGCCAGCAGCCCCGCCGGGACAGGGATTAACAATGAGCAGTTCTTC
TRBV20-1	NA	TRBJ2-2	NA	CSAPFNANTGELFF	TGCAGTGCTCCTTTTAACGCGAACACCGGGGAGCTGTTTTTT
TRBV27	NA	TRBJ2-7	TRBD2	CASSSLSGGLFYEQYF	TGTGCCAGCAGTTCCCTTAGCGGGGGCCTCTTCTACGAGCAGTACTTC
TRBV4-1	many	TRBJ1-1	NA	CASSQEDLRTEAFF	TGCGCCAGCAGCCAAGAGGATCTGCGGACTGAAGCTTTCTTT
TRBV7-2	NA	TRBJ1-5	NA	CASSLGRVNQPQHF	TGTGCCAGCAGCCTGGGACGAGTTAATCAGCCCCAGCATTTT
TRBV24-1	NA	TRBJ1-2	NA	CATSDYLQGSGYTF	TGTGCCACCAGTGATTACTTACAGGGCAGTGGCTACACCTTC
TRBV24-1	many	TRBJ2-7	NA	CATSEGSYEQYF	TGTGCCACCAGTGAGGGATCCTACGAGCAGTACTTC
TRBV6-5	NA	TRBJ2-2	TRBD2	CASSYEAGVGTGELFF	TGTGCCAGCAGTTACGAGGCGGGAGTTGGCACCGGGGAGCTGTTTTTT
TRBV10-3	few	TRBJ2-1	NA	CAISESQTRDTYNEQFF	TGTGCCATCAGTGAGAGCCAAACCCGGGACACCTACAATGAGCAGTTCTTC
TRBV5-1	NA	TRBJ2-2	TRBD1	CASSMDRGVTGELFF	TGCGCCAGCAGCATGGACAGGGGGGTCACCGGGGAGCTGTTTTTT
TRBV4-2	few	TRBJ2-7	TRBD2	CASSQGLAEYEQYF	TGTGCCAGCAGCCAAGGACTAGCGGAGTACGAGCAGTACTTC
TRBV9	once	TRBJ2-2	NA	CASSPYLGDGELFF	TGTGCCAGCAGCCCCTATTTGGGTGACGGGGAGCTGTTTTTT
TRBV7-9	NA	TRBJ1-1	NA	CASSPSGGSAYTEAFF	TGTGCCAGCAGCCCAAGTGGGGGGTCGGCGTACACTGAAGCTTTCTTT
TRBV5-4	NA	TRBJ2-3	NA	CASSLKLLQGSADTQYF	TGTGCCAGCAGCTTGAAGCTTCTTCAGGGAAGTGCAGATACGCAGTATTTT
TRBV4-1	few	TRBJ2-3	NA	CASSQLGGYTDTQYF	TGCGCCAGCAGCCAGTTGGGGGGATATACAGATACGCAGTATTTT
TRBV15	NA	TRBJ1-4	NA	CATSTRRGATNEKLFF	TGTGCCACCAGCACCCGGAGGGGGGCAACTAATGAAAAACTGTTTTTT
TRBV5-6	many	TRBJ2-1	TRBD2	CASSPGLAGGQGEQFF	TGTGCCAGCAGCCCGGGACTAGCGGGAGGGCAGGGTGAGCAGTTCTTC
TRBV5-1	NA	TRBJ2-3	NA	CASSLDGVTADTQYF	TGCGCCAGCAGCTTGGATGGCGTTACCGCAGATACGCAGTATTTT
TRBV20-1	NA	TRBJ2-1	TRBD2	CSASTPGLAGYNEQFF	TGCAGTGCTAGTACGCCGGGACTAGCGGGGTACAATGAGCAGTTCTTC
TRBV30	NA	TRBJ2-3	NA	CAWSVYVADTQYF	TGTGCCTGGAGTGTCTATGTAGCAGATACGCAGTATTTT
TRBV6-6	NA	TRBJ1-1	TRBD1	CASSYPVGQGYTEAFF	TGTGCCAGCAGTTACCCGGTCGGACAGGGATACACTGAAGCTTTCTTT
TRBV12-3/TRBV12-4	NA	TRBJ2-3	TRBD2	CASSLRTSGSRTDTQYF	TGTGCCAGCAGTTTACGGACTAGCGGGAGTCGCACAGATACGCAGTATTTT
TRBV6-5	NA	TRBJ2-4	NA	CASSKRGLDIQYF	TGTGCCAGCAGTAAAAGGGGGTTGGACATTCAGTACTTC
TRBV12-3/TRBV12-4	NA	TRBJ1-1	NA	CASSLVYALTLNTEAFF	TGTGCCAGCAGTTTAGTGTATGCGTTAACCCTGAACACTGAAGCTTTCTTT
TRBV20-1	NA	TRBJ2-1	TRBD1	CSARPSGQPNEQFF	TGCAGTGCTAGACCGTCGGGACAGCCCAATGAGCAGTTCTTC
TRBV5-1	many	TRBJ1-2	NA	CASSSWDTYYGYTF	TGCGCCAGCAGCTCATGGGACACATACTATGGCTACACCTTC
TRBV5-1	many	TRBJ1-1	NA	CASSLATQQVSTEAFF	TGCGCCAGCAGCTTGGCTACGCAACAGGTATCCACTGAAGCTTTCTTT
TRBV10-3	NA	TRBJ2-7	NA	CAIRDGTYNEQYF	TGTGCCATCAGGGACGGGACCTATAACGAGCAGTACTTC
TRBV18	few	TRBJ1-1	NA	CASSRGGQNTEAFF	TGTGCCAGCTCCCGCGGGGGACAGAACACTGAAGCTTTCTTT
TRBV19	few	TRBJ1-2	TRBD1	CASRTGSYGYTF	TGTGCCAGTCGGACAGGGAGCTATGGCTACACCTTC
TRBV4-2	NA	TRBJ2-7	TRBD2	CASSQDLAGSSYEQYF	TGTGCCAGCAGCCAAGATCTAGCGGGTAGCTCCTACGAGCAGTACTTC
TRBV7-9	few	TRBJ2-7	NA	CASSLGDFSYEQYF	TGTGCCAGCAGCTTAGGGGACTTCTCCTACGAGCAGTACTTC
TRBV18	NA	TRBJ2-3	NA	CASSPSELGGDTDTQYF	TGTGCCAGCTCACCAAGCGAGTTAGGCGGGGACACAGATACGCAGTATTTT
TRBV24-1	few	TRBJ2-3	TRBD1	CATSDLLPGQGADTQYF	TGTGCCACCAGTGATTTGCTTCCGGGACAGGGGGCAGATACGCAGTATTTT
TRBV6-5	NA	TRBJ2-3	NA	CASSQGLYATDTQYF	TGTGCCAGCAGTCAAGGGTTGTACGCAACAGATACGCAGTATTTT
TRBV18	few	TRBJ2-5	TRBD1	CASSSTGDQETQYF	TGTGCCAGCTCTAGTACAGGGGACCAAGAGACCCAGTACTTC
TRBV7-2	NA	TRBJ1-1	NA	CASSSFRLRNTEAFF	TGTGCCAGCAGCTCATTCCGGTTAAGGAACACTGAAGCTTTCTTT
TRBV4-2	few	TRBJ2-5	NA	CASSQDLVGETQYF	TGTGCCAGCAGCCAAGATCTTGTGGGGGAGACCCAGTACTTC
TRBV7-3	NA	TRBJ2-1	NA	CASSLDSVNEQFF	TGTGCCAGCAGCTTGGACTCGGTGAATGAGCAGTTCTTC
TRBV6-5	NA	TRBJ2-7	NA	CASSQTGSLAYEQYF	TGTGCCAGCAGTCAAACAGGGTCTTTGGCCTACGAGCAGTACTTC
TRBV12-3/TRBV12-4	once	TRBJ2-2	NA	CASSLMAGAMGGELFF	TGTGCCAGCAGTTTAATGGCAGGGGCCATGGGCGGGGAGCTGTTTTTT
TRBV5-4	few	TRBJ1-1	TRBD1	CASSLPLQGTNTEAFF	TGTGCCAGCAGCTTGCCCCTACAGGGGACGAACACTGAAGCTTTCTTT
TRBV7-6	few	TRBJ2-1	NA	CASSPHPRASDYNEQFF	TGTGCCAGCAGCCCCCACCCCCGGGCTAGCGACTACAATGAGCAGTTCTTC
TRBV29-1	NA	TRBJ2-7	TRBD1	CSVIQTGTGYEQYF	TGCAGCGTTATTCAGACAGGGACAGGCTACGAGCAGTACTTC